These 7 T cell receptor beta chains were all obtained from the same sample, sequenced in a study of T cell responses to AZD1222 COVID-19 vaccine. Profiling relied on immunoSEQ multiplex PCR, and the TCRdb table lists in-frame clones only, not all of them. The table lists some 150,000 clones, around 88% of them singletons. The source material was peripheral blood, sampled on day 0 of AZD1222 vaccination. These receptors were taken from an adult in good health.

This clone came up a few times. In DNA form, the CDR3 reads TGTGCCACCAGCTCGGACGGAACGACCAATCAGCCCCAGCATTTT. Its protein product is CATSSDGTTNQPQHF. The V gene is TRBV15, the J gene TRBJ1-5; the D is unclear. The CDR3 runs 15 residues. The germline V gene encodes CDR1 LNHNV and CDR2 YYDKDF (reference sequence). The V and J ends lost 5 bases and 3 bases respectively, with 14 bases between them. The full variable domain, in which reference TRBV15 and TRBJ1-5 provide the parts outside the CDR3, is DAMVIQNPRYQVTQFGKPVTLSCSQTLNHNVMYWYQQKSSQAPKLLFHYYDKDFNNEADTPDNFQSRRPNTSFCFLDIRSPGLGDTAMYLCATSSDGTTNQPQHFGDGTRLSIL.

The CDR3: CASSWGGKLFF. CDR3 DNA: TGTGCCAGCAGCTGGGGGGGAAAACTGTTTTTT. The chain uses TRBV28 and TRBJ1-4, with D perhaps matching TRBD1 (5 bases). V was trimmed by 6 bases and J by 10 bases, leaving 9 bases between them. CDR1 MDHEN and CDR2 SYDVKM come from the germline V gene. The CDR3 sequence is 11 residues long.

Here the CDR3 DNA reads TGTGCCAGCAGCGTATCACCACAGAACACTGAAGCTTTCTTT. It codes for CASSVSPQNTEAFF. The chain joins TRBV9 to TRBJ1-1; D unclear. Germline values: CDR1 SGDLS, CDR2 YYNGEE. This CDR3 has 14 amino acids. Deletions cut 1 base from V and 1 base from J, with 8 bases between. The full variable domain, with the rest looked up from reference TRBV9 and TRBJ1-1, is DSGVTQTPKHLITATGQRVTLRCSPRSGDLSVYWYQQSLDQGLQFLIQYYNGEERAKGNILERFSAQQFPDLHSELNLSSLELGDSALYFCASSVSPQNTEAFFGQGTRLTVV.

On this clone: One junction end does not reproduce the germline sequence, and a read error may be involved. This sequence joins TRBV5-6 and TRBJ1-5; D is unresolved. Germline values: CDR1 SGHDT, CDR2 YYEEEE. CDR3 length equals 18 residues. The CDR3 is CASSLGFPRVTGNQPQHF. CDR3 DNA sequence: TGTGCCAGCAGTTTGGGCTTCCCTCGGGTCACGGGCAATCAGCCCCAGCATTTT.

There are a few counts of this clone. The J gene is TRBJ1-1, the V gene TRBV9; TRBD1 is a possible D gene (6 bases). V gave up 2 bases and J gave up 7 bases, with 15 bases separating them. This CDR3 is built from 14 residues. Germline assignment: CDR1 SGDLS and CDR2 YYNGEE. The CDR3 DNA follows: TGTGCCAGCAGCGTTTTGGACAGTTCTCTTGAAGCTTTCTTT. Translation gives CASSVLDSSLEAFF.

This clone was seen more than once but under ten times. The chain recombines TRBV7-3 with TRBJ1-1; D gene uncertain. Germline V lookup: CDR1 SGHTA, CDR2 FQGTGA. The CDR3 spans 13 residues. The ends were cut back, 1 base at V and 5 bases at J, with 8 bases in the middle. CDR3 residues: CASSLMEITEAFF. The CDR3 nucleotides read TGTGCCAGCAGCTTAATGGAGATAACTGAAGCTTTCTTT.

This chain's CDR3 is CASGLGPGTGGLYSNQPQHF. Written as DNA, the CDR3 is TGTGCTAGTGGTTTGGGCCCCGGGACAGGGGGTCTTTATAGCAATCAGCCCCAGCATTTT. The chain carries TRBV12-5 and TRBJ1-5; TRBD1 aligns across 11 bases. V lost 1 base to trimming and J lost 0 bases; unmatched junction nucleotides: 11. The CDR3 covers 20 residues. Germline CDR1 reads LGHNT; CDR2 reads FRNRAP.